This T cell receptor beta chain was captured in a study of blood T cell repertoires in COVID-19. The overall study: Some COVID-19 samples were acute and others convalescent; all came from the United States, Italy and Spain. Sources were T cells, B-cell-depleted T cells, or PBMCs; the material itself was cDNA or gDNA.

The protocol was immunoSEQ multiplex PCR, while the TCRdb copy is restricted to in-frame clones and leaves out a portion. The repertoire holds 100,000 to 150,000 clones, with less than 85% as singletons. This CDR3 comprises 14 residues. Germline lookup yields CDR1 MGHRA and CDR2 YSYEKL. V was pared by 2 bases and J by 6 bases, with 13 bases between. The chain combines TRBV4-1 with TRBJ1-2; tentatively, D is TRBD1 (5 bases). This receptor was identified in a woman in her sixties with acute or convalescent COVID-19. The sequenced material came from peripheral blood. CDR3 in amino acids: CASSQQGIIDGYTF. The CDR3 nucleotides read TGCGCCAGCAGCCAACAGGGAATTATAGATGGCTACACCTTC.